What follows is one TCR beta chain and its context. The CDR3 is 14 amino acids. Germline CDR1 and CDR2: SQVTM and ANQGSEA. V was trimmed by 4 bases and J by 4 bases, leaving 15 bases between them. The source of the sample is a study of blood T cell repertoires in COVID-19. Study overall: Some COVID-19 samples were acute and others convalescent; all came from the United States, Italy and Spain.

Patients from Seattle were sampled longitudinally, starting during active infection. Original analysis: The authors estimated nucleated cell counts from reference gene primer amplification. Profiled with immunoSEQ multiplex PCR; TCRdb holds only in-frame clones, not every one. The DNA gave D and trimming, while V, J and clone size come from that table. The sample contains 300,000 to 450,000 clones, 89% of which appear only once. The chain links TRBV29-1 to TRBJ2-3; TRBD1 might be the D (6 bases). The sequencing input was peripheral blood. The sequence came from a woman younger than 45 with COVID-19, enrolled during active disease. The CDR3 protein is CSVVEAGVPDTQYF. CDR3 in DNA: TGCAGCGTTGTGGAAGCAGGGGTCCCAGATACGCAGTATTTT.